The clone carrying this TCR beta chain was recorded at least ten times. The sequence runs out 3 residues before the end of the CDR3; the remainder is reconstructed from the germline J gene. The data originate from a study of T cell clonality in common variable immunodeficiency. Profiled with immunoSEQ multiplex PCR; TCRdb holds only in-frame clones, not every one. The specimen gives 35,000 to 50,000 clones without singletons; the ten biggest hold approximately 2%. Germline assignment: CDR1 DFQATT and CDR2 SNEGSKA (reference sequence). The CDR3 contains 14 residues. J was trimmed by 2 bases and V by 0 bases; bases with no gene match: 4.

The sample was peripheral blood mononuclear cells. The rearrangement joins TRBV20-1 to TRBJ2-7, with 7 bases lining up with TRBD2. This TCR came from a person between 18 and 75 years old in good health. The DNA read from the CDR3 is TGCAGTGCTAGAGATCCAGCGGGAACCTACGAG. The encoded protein is CSARDPAGTYE. The complete CDR3 protein is CSARDPAGTYEQYF.